This T cell receptor beta chain was observed in a study of PD-L1 blockade in urothelial cancer. Sequencing used immunoSEQ multiplex PCR; TCRdb keeps in-frame clones, though not all of them. The sample has about 63,000 clones, more than 80% seen once. This clone was seen more than once but under ten times. Its matching antigen is unknown. Trimming took off 0 bases at V and 6 bases at J, with 11 bases between the two ends. CDR1 and CDR2 from the germline V gene are LGHNA and YSLEER. CDR3 size: 14 residues. Time point defined: pretreatment peripheral blood. Study-wide results and limits: Survival was better when pretreatment blood TCR clonality fell below the median.

This TCR derives from a man aged 70 or older with urothelial cancer. Sequences were derived from PBMCs, sampled around atezolizumab (anti-PD-L1) treatment. The gene calls are TRBV4-3 and TRBJ1-2; maybe TRBD1 (5 bases). CDR3: CASSQEGNRHGYTF. In nucleotides, the CDR3 is TGCGCCAGCAGCCAAGAGGGGAACAGGCATGGCTACACCTTC.